This T cell receptor (beta chain) was identified in a study of blood T cells in healthy people across ages. A sample-barcoded 5' primer and a J-beta primer mix were used in a second PCR of roughly 7 to 12 cycles. TCRdb used MiXCR to reprocess the 5' RACE reads, holding one entry per CDR3 protein. The sample lists 450,000 to 650,000 distinct CDR3 sequences, 20% to 30% occurring once. In germline, CDR1 is SQVTM, CDR2 ANQGSEA. V lost 8 bases and J lost 4, with 14 bases in between. This CDR3 region has 12 residues. These same records also appear under a second study, on T cells of mothers and their children.

Sequenced material: blood. The sequence was collected from a boy aged 10-17 years in good health. V usage is TRBV29-1 and J usage is TRBJ1-1, with no clear D. Written as DNA, the CDR3 is TGCAGCATCAGAGGCGCTAGCACTGAAGCTTTCTTT. This gives the protein CSIRGASTEAFF.